These T cell receptor beta chains were read from a single sample in a study of radiation and T cells in renal cell carcinoma. The table came from immunoSEQ multiplex PCR; TCRdb's copy has only in-frame clones and leaves some out. The table has 15,000 to 20,000 clones, less than 65% seen once; the top ten hold 12%. This sample comprised tumor tissue, obtained from a patient whose treatment included radiotherapy and nephrectomy. The receptors were gathered from a middle-aged man with renal cell carcinoma. Both conserved end residues are part of each CDR3.

j_call: TRBJ2-7
v_call: TRBV30
cdr3_aa: CAWSVSGYEQYF

j_call: TRBJ2-5
v_call: TRBV10-3
cdr3_aa: CAISRQGGQETQYF

j_call: TRBJ2-7
v_call: TRBV7-9
cdr3_aa: CASSDRVLSSYEQYF

j_call: TRBJ2-7
v_call: TRBV2
cdr3_aa: CASRVNNEQYF

j_call: TRBJ1-1
v_call: TRBV30
cdr3_aa: CAWSVNSARDTEAFF

j_call: TRBJ1-2
v_call: TRBV29-1
cdr3_aa: CSVGSVAGGGYTF

j_call: TRBJ2-2
v_call: TRBV29-1
cdr3_aa: CSVDLAGVGTGELFF

j_call: TRBJ2-3
v_call: TRBV29-1
cdr3_aa: CSADSTDTQYF

j_call: TRBJ2-3
v_call: TRBV9
cdr3_aa: CASSPYPSGTQYF

j_call: TRBJ1-1
v_call: TRBV18
cdr3_aa: CASSPRTGEAFF

j_call: TRBJ1-3
v_call: TRBV5-5
cdr3_aa: CASSLEGNTIYF

j_call: TRBJ2-1
v_call: TRBV29-1
cdr3_aa: CSVVGLAGKKDMYYNEQFF

j_call: TRBJ1-1
v_call: TRBV18
cdr3_aa: CASSPLTGTGANTEAFF